This TCR beta chain was sequenced for a study of blood T cell repertoires in COVID-19. On the study more broadly: COVID-19 samples, acute and convalescent, were from the United States, Italy and Spain. The analysed material was cDNA or gDNA that came from T cells, B-cell-depleted T cells, or PBMCs.

Authors' data handling: Using reference gene primer amplification, nucleated cell counts were estimated. Here immunoSEQ multiplex PCR was the method, and the copy in TCRdb shows in-frame clones only, minus some. Clonal size and the V and J genes are those of that table, whereas D and trimming came from the DNA. The repertoire consists of some 87,000 clones, with roughly 80% occurring once and the leading ten covering more than 20%. V was shortened by 0 bases and J by 6 bases, with 13 bases between the two germline ends. This CDR3 is built from 15 residues. Germline CDR1 and CDR2: SGHDT and YYEEEE. The specimen was peripheral blood. This receptor was identified in a human donor in a cohort sampled during active COVID-19. This chain links TRBV5-6 with TRBJ2-1, with D perhaps TRBD1 (6 bases). CDR3 sequence (DNA): TGTGCCAGCAGCTTGGGAGACAGGTTTAGCAATGAGCAGTTCTTC. This gives the protein CASSLGDRFSNEQFF. The full variable domain, its missing parts supplied by reference TRBV5-6 and TRBJ2-1, is DAGVTQSPTHLIKTRGQQVTLRCSPKSGHDTVSWYQQALGQGPQFIFQYYEEEERQRGNFPDRFSGHQFPNYSSELNVNALLLGDSALYLCASSLGDRFSNEQFFGPGTRLTVL.